One and the same sample provided the 18 T cell receptor beta chains below, sequenced in a study of early T cells in non-severe SARS-CoV-2 infection. TCRdb used MiXCR to reprocess the 5' RACE reads, holding one entry per CDR3 protein. Of 60,000 or so distinct CDR3 sequences listed, 7.5% to 9% were seen once; the top ten hold roughly 4%. The starting material was whole blood, obtained at baseline. The receptors shown here come from an adult who was a healthcare worker with PCR-confirmed SARS-CoV-2 infection or an uninfected control (not recorded which).

This clonotype came up many times. J is TRBJ2-7 and V is TRBV7-9, with 7 bases matching TRBD2. Germline values: CDR1 SEHNR, CDR2 FQNEAQ (reference sequence). The J segment lost 2 bases and the V segment lost 5 bases, leaving 9 bases of the junction unmatched. The CDR3 spans 15 residues. This CDR3 reads CASSPSGGSPYEQYF. In DNA, the CDR3 is TGTGCCAGCAGCCCATCGGGGGGATCGCCCTACGAGCAGTACTTC.

This clonotype was observed many times. The CDR3 carries no conserved terminal phenylalanine or tryptophan, so it likely arises from a read error. It is unclear where the CDR3 begins or ends on the DNA, so no DNA is shown, and the CDR3 is as TCRdb lists it. The chain uses TRBV7-9 and TRBJ2-1; the table's TRBD1 call for D was not verified on the DNA. The germline V gene has CDR1 SEHNR and CDR2 FQNEAQ (reference sequence). Including both end residues, the CDR3 is 12 amino acids long. The CDR3 is CASSLEGQGQLY.

This clonotype was counted between two and nine times. This chain links TRBV4-1 with TRBJ2-3, with D tentatively TRBD2 (5 bases). The CDR3 is 17 residues long. The V gene lost 3 bases and the J gene lost 1 base, with 17 bases spanning the gap. The germline gives CDR1 MGHRA, CDR2 YSYEKL. CDR3 loop: CASSHPPSGERTDTQYF. The DNA for the CDR3 is TGCGCCAGCAGCCACCCCCCCTCCGGGGAACGCACAGATACGCAGTATTTT.

The genes are TRBV5-4 and TRBJ2-1; D ambiguous. CDR1 SGHNT and CDR2 YYREEE come from the germline V gene (reference sequence). The CDR3 totals 16 residues. The V end was cut by 0 bases, the J end by 6 bases, with 16 bases between. CDR3 nucleotides: TGTGCCAGCAGCTTGGGAGACACCCTTATAGCCAATGAGCAGTTCTTC. Encoded protein: CASSLGDTLIANEQFF.

There are a few counts of this clonotype. The J gene is TRBJ2-7, the V gene TRBV27, with a tentative D call TRBD1 (5 bases). The germline V gene encodes CDR1 MNHEY and CDR2 SMNVEV (reference sequence). The length of the CDR3 is 13 residues. V gave up 8 bases and J gave up 2 bases, with 13 bases separating them. CDR3 region: CASGARGPYEQYF. The CDR3 DNA sequence: TGTGCCAGCGGGGCCCGTGGGCCCTACGAGCAGTACTTC.

This clonotype has at least ten counts. The CDR3 nucleotides read TGTGCCAGCAGCTCTACCTCCGGGACAGGGGCCCCTAAACTCGGGCAGTACTTC. This sequence encodes CASSSTSGTGAPKLGQYF. The chain links TRBV11-2 to TRBJ2-7; 10 nucleotides match TRBD1. Trimming cost V 4 bases and J 9 bases; bases outside gene matches: 21. In germline, CDR1 is SGHAT, CDR2 FQNNGV. This CDR3 region has 18 residues.

This clonotype was observed many times. This chain joins TRBV9 and TRBJ1-6, with 9 bases aligning to TRBD1. CDR1 and CDR2 from the germline V gene are SGDLS and YYNGEE. V lost 3 bases, J lost 10 bases, and 8 bases stayed unmatched. The CDR3 covers 15 residues. CDR3 DNA: TGTGCCAGCAGCGAGGGACAGGGCACAATGTCACCCCTCCACTTT. It encodes CASSEGQGTMSPLHF.

The gene calls are TRBV28 and TRBJ1-2; no firm D call. Germline V lookup: CDR1 MDHEN, CDR2 SYDVKM. With 8 bases removed from V and 5 bases from J, the gap between germline ends came to 12 bases. This CDR3 is 12 amino acids long. For the CDR3, the DNA is TGTGCCAGCGAACGGGCCGGTTATGGCTACACCTTC. This encodes CASERAGYGYTF.

The chain has TRBV7-8 and TRBJ2-3; D remains ambiguous. This CDR3 region has 12 residues. The germline V and J ends were trimmed by 1 base and 10 bases, with 9 bases remaining between them. CDR1 is SGHVS, CDR2 FQNEAQ, per germline. Here the CDR3 reads CASSLVAEAQYF. DNA for the CDR3: TGTGCCAGCAGCTTAGTCGCAGAGGCGCAGTATTTT. Full variable domain (outside the CDR3, taken from reference TRBV7-8 and TRBJ2-3): GAGVSQSPRYKVAKRGQDVALRCDPISGHVSLFWYQQALGQGPEFLTYFQNEAQLDKSGLPSDRFFAERPEGSVSTLKIQRTQQEDSAVYLCASSLVAEAQYFGPGTRLTVL.

This clonotype was counted a single time. The chain employs TRBV11-3 and TRBJ2-3; D might be TRBD1 (6 bases). Germline loops: CDR1 SGHNT, CDR2 YENEEA. CDR3 size: 14 residues. Trimming removed 8 bases at V and 2 bases at J, with 14 bases between. The CDR3 DNA follows: TGTGCCAGCTCATCCGGGACAACCACAGATACGCAGTATTTT. It yields the protein CASSSGTTTDTQYF.

This clonotype came up a few times. The rearrangement joins TRBV28 to TRBJ2-3; the D is unclear. CDR3 length equals 15 residues. V lost 2 bases, J lost 0 bases, and 9 bases lay in between. CDR1 MDHEN and CDR2 SYDVKM come from the germline V gene. CDR3 protein: CASSLTRTSTDTQYF. The CDR3 DNA is TGTGCCAGCAGTTTAACCAGAACTAGCACAGATACGCAGTATTTT.

The genes are TRBV5-4 and TRBJ2-7; D remains ambiguous. CDR1 is SGHNT and CDR2 is YYREEE in the germline V gene (reference sequence). There are 12 residues in the CDR3. The V end lost 3 bases, the J end lost 6 bases, and 10 bases lay between the germline ends. DNA for the CDR3: TGTGCCAGCAGCTCTGACCAGATCGAGCAGTACTTC. Translation gives CASSSDQIEQYF.

This clonotype was counted once. The CDR3 DNA reads TGTGCCAGCATGAGACAGGGGTACACTGAAGCTTTCTTT. Translation gives CASMRQGYTEAFF. The chain is built from TRBV14 and TRBJ1-1; 8 nucleotides align to TRBD1. Germline CDR1 is SGHDN and CDR2 is FVKESK. The CDR3 is made up of 13 amino acids. J gave up 3 bases and V 7 bases, and 4 bases lay outside the gene matches.

This clonotype was seen repeatedly, ten times or more. This chain connects TRBV29-1 to TRBJ2-5; a weak D match, TRBD1 (6 bases). CDR3 length equals 14 residues. The V end was cut by 7 bases, the J end by 4 bases, with 19 bases between. The germline CDR1 and CDR2 sequences are SQVTM and ANQGSEA. The CDR3 protein is CSGWSGHRLETQYF. In DNA form, the CDR3 reads TGCAGCGGATGGTCGGGACATCGACTAGAGACCCAGTACTTC.

This clonotype occurred many times. The genes are TRBV9 and TRBJ1-4; D is unresolved. Germline CDR1 is SGDLS and CDR2 is YYNGEE. The CDR3 is 15 residues long. Trimming removed 0 bases at V and 7 bases at J, with 13 bases between. DNA for the CDR3: TGTGCCAGCAGCGTAGCTCCTGAGGTTGGTGAAAAACTGTTTTTT. Amino acid sequence: CASSVAPEVGEKLFF.

This chain links TRBV7-2 with TRBJ2-4; 8 bases line up with TRBD2. The CDR3 has 14 amino acids. The junction had 9 bases not matched to a gene; V was cut back by 3 bases and J by 11 bases. Germline lookup yields CDR1 SGHTA and CDR2 FQGNSA. Written as DNA, the CDR3 is TGTGCCAGCAGCTTCTATCGCAAGGGACTAGTTCAGTACTTC. It yields the protein CASSFYRKGLVQYF.

V usage is TRBV7-8 and J usage is TRBJ2-1; a possible D gene is TRBD2 (5 bases). Germline CDR1 reads SGHVS; CDR2 reads FQNEAQ. The CDR3 spans 15 residues. V gave up 5 bases and J gave up 2 bases, with 13 bases separating them. CDR3 sequence reads: CASSPLDFAYNEQFF. In DNA, the CDR3 is TGTGCCAGCAGCCCACTAGACTTCGCCTACAATGAGCAGTTCTTC. The whole variable domain, filled in from reference TRBV7-8 and TRBJ2-1, reads GAGVSQSPRYKVAKRGQDVALRCDPISGHVSLFWYQQALGQGPEFLTYFQNEAQLDKSGLPSDRFFAERPEGSVSTLKIQRTQQEDSAVYLCASSPLDFAYNEQFFGPGTRLTVL.

This clonotype was seen only a few times. J is TRBJ1-6 and V is TRBV12-3 or TRBV12-4; 7 bases line up with TRBD1. V dropped 4 bases and J dropped 8; count of bases not matched to a gene: 8. CDR3 length: 15 amino acids. CDR3 in DNA: TGTGCCAGCAGTTCTGGGAGGAGGGGGCATTCACCCCTCCACTTT. The encoded protein is CASSSGRRGHSPLHF.